The TCR beta chain described here comes from a study of blood T cell repertoires in COVID-19 (dated by TCRdb to about 2020). With respect to the entire study: Collaborator samples came from the United States, Italy and Spain and covered acute and convalescent phases of COVID-19. Where available, HLA class I and class II types were obtained from metadata supplied by the sample provider rather than from assay-based typing. The dataset comprised deeply sampled blood TCRbeta repertoires from subjects exposed to, actively infected with, or recovered from COVID-19. The material from the prospective study consisted of cDNA or gDNA derived from T cells, B-cell-depleted T cells, or PBMCs. Sample metadata almost always included a de-identified subject ID, COVID-19 status, age in years and sex. The samples were drawn from the first 160 participants of the ongoing ImmuneRACE study and from over a thousand subjects provided by 6 global collaborators. The repertoires were released in a freely available public database intended as a resource for research on the immune response to SARS-CoV-2. Study-level results and caveats: The amount of clinical and demographic metadata varied by source and participant and was provided uncurated.

The immunoSEQ Assay, a bias-controlled multiplex PCR, was used to amplify TCRbeta CDR3 regions from genomic DNA. The original methods were these. Nucleated cell counts per sample were estimated from amplification of reference gene primers within the assay. To quantify the absolute abundance of each unique TCRbeta CDR3 rearrangement, sequence reads were collapsed and filtered. Productive Simpson clonality was computed per sample as the square root of Simpson's diversity index over productive rearrangements. TCRdb provides this immuneACCESS table in a form limited to in-frame rearrangements. Some clones are lacking; in checked studies, under half of them reflect an unresolved V gene, and why the rest are absent is not known. That table is the source of V, J and clone size, and D and trimming were worked out from the DNA. The sample table lists some 300,000 clones, roughly nine tenths of them with a count of one. About 4% of the sample goes to the ten largest clones.

The germline V gene yields MGHRA for CDR1 and YSYEKL for CDR2. Trimming accounts for 0 bases at V and 2 bases at J, while the number of junction bases matched to no gene is 12. From cysteine to phenylalanine, the CDR3 is 18 amino acids long. This entry keeps only the CDR3 DNA: 54 bases, framed from base 1. With respect to this clone: The antigen it binds to is not known. The input lacks base qualities; no much larger clone sits a single base away.

Enrolling through a virtual design, the prospective study's participants ranged in age from roughly 18 to 95 years and lived across more than 20 United States geographic areas. In the prospective study, cohorts were assigned on the basis of participant-reported clinical history obtained from a screening survey and a study questionnaire. Exposed participants had been in contact with someone with a PCR-confirmed or clinician-diagnosed COVID-19 case within 2 weeks of study entry. In the prospective study, whole blood, serum and a nasopharyngeal or oropharyngeal swab were collected from each participant by mobile phlebotomists. Prospective study participants could optionally give additional blood draws and questionnaires over an approximately two-month period. Before DNA extraction, blood samples from the prospective study were shipped at room temperature or frozen.

Material: PBMCs or T cells enriched from blood (not recorded which). This clonotype was obtained from a woman in her thirties who had been exposed to COVID-19. In this chain, TRBV4-1 is recombined with TRBJ1-1; the junction holds 7 bases that match TRBD1. This receptor carries the CDR3 CASSQDSPGQRLNTEAFF. In nucleotide form, the sequence is TGCGCCAGCAGCCAAGATTCTCCGGGACAGAGACTCAACACTGAAGCTTTCTTT.